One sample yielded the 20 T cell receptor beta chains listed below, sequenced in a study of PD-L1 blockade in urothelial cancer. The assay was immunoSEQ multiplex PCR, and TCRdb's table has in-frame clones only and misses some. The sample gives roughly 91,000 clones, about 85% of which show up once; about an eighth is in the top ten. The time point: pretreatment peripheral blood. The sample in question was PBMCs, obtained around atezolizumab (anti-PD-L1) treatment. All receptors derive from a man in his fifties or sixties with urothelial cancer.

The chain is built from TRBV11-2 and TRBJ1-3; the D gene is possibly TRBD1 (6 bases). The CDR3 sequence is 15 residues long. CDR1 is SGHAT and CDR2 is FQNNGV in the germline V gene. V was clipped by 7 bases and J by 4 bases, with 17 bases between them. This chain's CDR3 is CASIPPGAGGNTIYF. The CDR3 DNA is TGTGCCAGCATCCCCCCAGGGGCAGGAGGAAACACCATATATTTT.

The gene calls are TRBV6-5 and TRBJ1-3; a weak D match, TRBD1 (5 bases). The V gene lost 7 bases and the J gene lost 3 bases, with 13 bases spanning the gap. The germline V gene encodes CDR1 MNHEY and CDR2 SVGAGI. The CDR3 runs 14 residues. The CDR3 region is CASTKTEVGNTIYF. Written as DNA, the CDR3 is TGTGCCAGCACCAAGACAGAAGTTGGAAACACCATATATTTT.

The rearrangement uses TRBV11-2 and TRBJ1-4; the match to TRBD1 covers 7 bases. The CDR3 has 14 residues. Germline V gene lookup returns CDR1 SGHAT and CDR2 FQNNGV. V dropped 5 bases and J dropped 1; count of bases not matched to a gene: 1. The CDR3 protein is CASSDRVTNEKLFF. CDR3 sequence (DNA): TGTGCCAGCAGCGACAGGGTAACTAATGAAAAACTGTTTTTT.

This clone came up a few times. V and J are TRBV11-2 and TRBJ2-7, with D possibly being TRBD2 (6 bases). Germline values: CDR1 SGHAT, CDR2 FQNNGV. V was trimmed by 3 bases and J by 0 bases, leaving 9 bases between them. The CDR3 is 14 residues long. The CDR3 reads CASSFVGGSYEQYF. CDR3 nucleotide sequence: TGTGCCAGCAGCTTTGTGGGGGGCTCCTACGAGCAGTACTTC.

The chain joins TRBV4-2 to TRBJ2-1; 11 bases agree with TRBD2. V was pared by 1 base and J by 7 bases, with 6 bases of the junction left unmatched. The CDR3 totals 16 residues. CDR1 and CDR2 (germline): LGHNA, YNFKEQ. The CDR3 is CASSQATGLADNEQFF. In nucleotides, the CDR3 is TGTGCCAGCAGCCAAGCGACGGGACTAGCGGATAATGAGCAGTTCTTC.

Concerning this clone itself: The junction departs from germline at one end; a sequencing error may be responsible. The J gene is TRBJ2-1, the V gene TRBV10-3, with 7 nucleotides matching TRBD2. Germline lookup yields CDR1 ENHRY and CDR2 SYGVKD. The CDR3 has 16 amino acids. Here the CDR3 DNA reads TGTGCCATCAGTGAGTCGGGGCGGGAGTCCTCCAATGAGCAGTTCTTC. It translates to CAISESGRESSNEQFF.

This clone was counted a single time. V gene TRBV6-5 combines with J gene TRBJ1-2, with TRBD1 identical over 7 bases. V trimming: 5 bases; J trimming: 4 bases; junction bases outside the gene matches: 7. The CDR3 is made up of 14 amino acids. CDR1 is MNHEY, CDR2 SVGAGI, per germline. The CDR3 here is CASSPTGWSYGYTF. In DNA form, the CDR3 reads TGTGCCAGCAGTCCGACAGGGTGGTCCTATGGCTACACCTTC.

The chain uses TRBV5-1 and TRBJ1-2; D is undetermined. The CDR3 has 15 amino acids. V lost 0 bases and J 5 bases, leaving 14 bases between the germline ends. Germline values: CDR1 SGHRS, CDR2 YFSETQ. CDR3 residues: CASSLVAGTAYGYTF. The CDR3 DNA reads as TGCGCCAGCAGCTTGGTAGCGGGAACAGCTTATGGCTACACCTTC.

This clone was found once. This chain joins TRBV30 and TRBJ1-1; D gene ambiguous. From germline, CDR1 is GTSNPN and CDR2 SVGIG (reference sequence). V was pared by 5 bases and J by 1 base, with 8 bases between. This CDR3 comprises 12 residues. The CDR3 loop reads CAWVLRNTEAFF. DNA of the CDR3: TGTGCCTGGGTTCTGCGGAACACTGAAGCTTTCTTT.

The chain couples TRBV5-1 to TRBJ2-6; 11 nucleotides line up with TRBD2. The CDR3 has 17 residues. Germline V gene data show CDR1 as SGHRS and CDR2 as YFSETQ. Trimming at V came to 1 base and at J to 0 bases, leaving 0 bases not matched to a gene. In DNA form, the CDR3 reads TGCGCCAGCAGCTTGACTAGCGGGAGCTCTGGGGCCAACGTCCTGACTTTC. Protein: CASSLTSGSSGANVLTF.

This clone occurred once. CDR3 protein: CASSPPGQGRGYTF. CDR3 sequence (DNA): TGTGCCAGCAGCCCACCGGGACAGGGACGGGGCTACACCTTC. The chain employs TRBV7-2 and TRBJ1-2; 9 bases fit TRBD1. From germline, CDR1 is SGHTA and CDR2 FQGNSA. The CDR3 is 14 amino acids. Trimming cost V 5 bases and J 8 bases; bases outside gene matches: 9.

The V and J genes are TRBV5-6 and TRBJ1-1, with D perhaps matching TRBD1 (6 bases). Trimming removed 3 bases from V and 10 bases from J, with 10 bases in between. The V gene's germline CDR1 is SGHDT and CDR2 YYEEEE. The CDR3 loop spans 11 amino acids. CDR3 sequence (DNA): TGTGCCAGCAGCTCCAGGGGCCGAGCTTTCTTT. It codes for CASSSRGRAFF.

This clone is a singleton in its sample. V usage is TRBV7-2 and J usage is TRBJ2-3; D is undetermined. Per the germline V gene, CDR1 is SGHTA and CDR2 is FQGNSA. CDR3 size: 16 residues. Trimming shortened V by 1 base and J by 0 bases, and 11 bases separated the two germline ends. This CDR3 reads CASSLGGQLSTDTQYF. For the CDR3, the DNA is TGTGCCAGCAGCTTAGGAGGCCAGCTTAGCACAGATACGCAGTATTTT. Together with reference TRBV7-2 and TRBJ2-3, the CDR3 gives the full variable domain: GAGVSQSPSNKVTEKGKDVELRCDPISGHTALYWYRQSLGQGLEFLIYFQGNSAPDKSGLPSDRFSAERTGGSVSTLTIQRTQQEDSAVYLCASSLGGQLSTDTQYFGPGTRLTVL.

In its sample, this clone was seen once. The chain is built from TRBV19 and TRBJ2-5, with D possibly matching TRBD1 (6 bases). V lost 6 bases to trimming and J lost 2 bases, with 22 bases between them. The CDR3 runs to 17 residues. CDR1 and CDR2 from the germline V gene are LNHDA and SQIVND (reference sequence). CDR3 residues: CASSSQPRGVGQETQYF. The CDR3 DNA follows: TGTGCCAGTAGCTCCCAACCCAGGGGAGTAGGGCAAGAGACCCAGTACTTC. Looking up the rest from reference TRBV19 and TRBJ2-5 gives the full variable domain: DGGITQSPKYLFRKEGQNVTLSCEQNLNHDAMYWYRQDPGQGLRLIYYSQIVNDFQKGDIAEGYSVSREKKESFPLTVTSAQKNPTAFYLCASSSQPRGVGQETQYFGPGTRLLVL.

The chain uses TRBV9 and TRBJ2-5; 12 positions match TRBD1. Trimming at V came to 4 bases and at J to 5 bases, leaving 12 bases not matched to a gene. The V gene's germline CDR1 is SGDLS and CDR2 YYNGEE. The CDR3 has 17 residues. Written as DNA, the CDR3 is TGTGCCAGCAGCTCTACCGGGACAGGGGGCCGGACGGAGACCCAGTACTTC. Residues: CASSSTGTGGRTETQYF. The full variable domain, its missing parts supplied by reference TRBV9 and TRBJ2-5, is DSGVTQTPKHLITATGQRVTLRCSPRSGDLSVYWYQQSLDQGLQFLIQYYNGEERAKGNILERFSAQQFPDLHSELNLSSLELGDSALYFCASSSTGTGGRTETQYFGPGTRLLVL.

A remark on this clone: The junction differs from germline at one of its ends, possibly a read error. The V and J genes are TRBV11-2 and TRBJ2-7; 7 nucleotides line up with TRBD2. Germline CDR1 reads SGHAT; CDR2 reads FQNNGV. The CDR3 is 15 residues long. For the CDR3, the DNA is TGTGCCAGCAGCTTAGATCGCGGGGGAGACGGGACTACAATTTTC. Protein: CASSLDRGGDGTTIF.

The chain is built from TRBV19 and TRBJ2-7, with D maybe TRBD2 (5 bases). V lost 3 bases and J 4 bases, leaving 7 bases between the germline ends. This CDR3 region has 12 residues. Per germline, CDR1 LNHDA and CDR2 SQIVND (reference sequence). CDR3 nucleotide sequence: TGTGCCAGTAGTATGGGGAGATACGAGCAGTACTTC. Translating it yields CASSMGRYEQYF.

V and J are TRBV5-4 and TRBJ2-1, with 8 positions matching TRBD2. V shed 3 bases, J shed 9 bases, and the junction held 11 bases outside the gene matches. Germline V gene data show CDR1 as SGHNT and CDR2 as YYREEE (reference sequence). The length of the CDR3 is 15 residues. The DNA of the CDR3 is TGTGCCAGCAGCTGGGGCGGGGGGAGTCGTGTTGAGCAGTTCTTC. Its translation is CASSWGGGSRVEQFF. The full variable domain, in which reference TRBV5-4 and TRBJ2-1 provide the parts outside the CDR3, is ETGVTQSPTHLIKTRGQQVTLRCSSQSGHNTVSWYQQALGQGPQFIFQYYREEENGRGNFPPRFSGLQFPNYSSELNVNALELDDSALYLCASSWGGGSRVEQFFGPGTRLTVL.

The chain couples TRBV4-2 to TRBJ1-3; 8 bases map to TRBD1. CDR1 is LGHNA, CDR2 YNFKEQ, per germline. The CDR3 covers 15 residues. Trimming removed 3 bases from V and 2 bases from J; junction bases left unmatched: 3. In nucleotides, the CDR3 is TGTGCCAGCAGCCACCAGACAGGGGCTGGAAACACCATATATTTT. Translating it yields CASSHQTGAGNTIYF.

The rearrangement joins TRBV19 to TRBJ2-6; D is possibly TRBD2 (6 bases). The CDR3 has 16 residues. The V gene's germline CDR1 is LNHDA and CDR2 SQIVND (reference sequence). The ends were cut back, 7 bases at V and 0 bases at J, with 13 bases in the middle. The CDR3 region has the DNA TGTGCCAGTACCGCTGGAGGGTTCTCTGGGGCCAACGTCCTGACTTTC. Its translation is CASTAGGFSGANVLTF.